A selection of T cell receptor beta chains follows, all from one sample in a study of blood T cell repertoires in COVID-19. Here immunoSEQ multiplex PCR was the method, and the copy in TCRdb shows in-frame clones only, minus some. The profile shows more than 250,000 clones, roughly 88% of them singletons. Material for sequencing was peripheral blood. The receptors come from a human donor in a cohort sampled during active COVID-19. CDR3s leave out the opening cysteine and the closing phenylalanine or tryptophan. A D gene is named only where the DNA matches it firmly.

J,V,D,CDR3
TRBJ1-5,TRBV6-5,NA,ASSYSRGSNQPQH
TRBJ1-5,TRBV27,TRBD1,ASSPGGPKQPQH
TRBJ2-1,TRBV7-8,TRBD2,ASAGATSRNEQF
TRBJ2-7,TRBV7-2,TRBD2,ASSLAGLAVSYEQY
TRBJ2-1,TRBV7-2,TRBD2,ASSPFLTSGTYNEQF
TRBJ2-1,TRBV28,TRBD1,ASSRPTGQNNEQF
TRBJ1-2,TRBV5-1,TRBD1,ASRDRDGNYGYT
TRBJ1-2,TRBV5-1,NA,ASSPEVGGKGYT
TRBJ2-7,TRBV6-5,NA,ASNFPTSSYEQY
TRBJ1-1,TRBV5-4,NA,ASSLSGRTEAF
TRBJ1-4,TRBV3-1/TRBV3-2,NA,ASGLPGHHEKLF
TRBJ2-7,TRBV27,TRBD2,ASRLAGGHEQY
TRBJ2-7,TRBV18,NA,ASSPFWKSTGEPYEQY
TRBJ2-7,TRBV5-4,TRBD1,ASSRDRVVGEQY
TRBJ1-2,TRBV6-5,NA,ASNRIGANYGYT
TRBJ1-4,TRBV5-5,TRBD1,ASRPTGGSNEKLF